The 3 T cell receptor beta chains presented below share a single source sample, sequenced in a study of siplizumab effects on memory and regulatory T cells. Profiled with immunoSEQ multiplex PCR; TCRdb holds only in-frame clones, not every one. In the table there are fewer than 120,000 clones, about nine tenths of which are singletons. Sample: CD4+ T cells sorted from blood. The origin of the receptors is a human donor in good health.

CDR3 protein: CASSVELRSSYNEQFF. The CDR3 nucleotides are TGTGCCAGCAGCGTAGAGCTAAGGAGCTCCTACAATGAGCAGTTCTTC. The chain employs TRBV9 and TRBJ2-1; D is unresolved. Germline V gene sequence: CDR1 SGDLS, CDR2 YYNGEE. Deletions cut 0 bases from V and 0 bases from J, with 10 bases between. The CDR3 extends over 16 amino acids. Variable domain in full (rest from reference TRBV9 and TRBJ2-1): DSGVTQTPKHLITATGQRVTLRCSPRSGDLSVYWYQQSLDQGLQFLIQYYNGEERAKGNILERFSAQQFPDLHSELNLSSLELGDSALYFCASSVELRSSYNEQFFGPGTRLTVL.

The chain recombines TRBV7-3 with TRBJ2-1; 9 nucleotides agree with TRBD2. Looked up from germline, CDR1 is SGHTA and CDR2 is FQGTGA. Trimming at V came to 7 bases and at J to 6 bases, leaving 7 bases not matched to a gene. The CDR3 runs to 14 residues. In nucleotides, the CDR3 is TGTGCCAGCATCCTTGTTAGCGGGAGCAATGAGCAGTTCTTC. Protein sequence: CASILVSGSNEQFF.

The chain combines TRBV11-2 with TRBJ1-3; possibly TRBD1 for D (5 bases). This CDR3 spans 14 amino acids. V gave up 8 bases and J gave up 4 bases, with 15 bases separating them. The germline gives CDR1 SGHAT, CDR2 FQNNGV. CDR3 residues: CASPMGRGGNTIYF. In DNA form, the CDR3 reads TGTGCCAGCCCTATGGGGAGGGGCGGAAACACCATATATTTT.